These T cell receptor beta chains were read from a single sample in a study of blood T cell repertoires in COVID-19. TCRdb's table, derived via immunoSEQ multiplex PCR, lists solely in-frame clones and lacks some. The table has 80,000 to 90,000 clones, around nine tenths seen once. The sequenced sample consisted of peripheral blood. All receptors derive from a man in his forties with acute or convalescent COVID-19. Each CDR3 is given without its conserved first and last residue. The D gene is left open where the match is weak.

V	D	J	CDR3
TRBV6-5	.	TRBJ1-1	ASSQRTENTEAF
TRBV9	TRBD2	TRBJ2-2	ASSGSAGGAGELF
TRBV5-1	.	TRBJ2-3	ASSFRDTFTDTQY
TRBV5-1	TRBD1	TRBJ2-7	ASSSGQGYEQY
TRBV7-9	.	TRBJ1-6	ASSLSGGDQLSYNSPLH
TRBV5-1	TRBD2	TRBJ2-3	ASSPGLAGSTDTQY
TRBV2	.	TRBJ2-7	ASSEVVRGGEQY
TRBV4-3	.	TRBJ2-7	ASSPEGPSSYEQY
TRBV19	TRBD2	TRBJ2-2	ASSIGGTSRGELF
TRBV5-1	TRBD2	TRBJ2-1	ASSSSGGFYVEQF
TRBV6-5	TRBD1	TRBJ2-7	ASSFNPDRREQY
TRBV30	TRBD2	TRBJ2-4	AWAGGGKNIQY
TRBV20-1	.	TRBJ1-2	SANDMYGYT
TRBV4-3	.	TRBJ2-7	ASSQGVRYEQY
TRBV3-1/TRBV3-2	.	TRBJ2-5	ASSPSGTQY
TRBV18	TRBD2	TRBJ2-5	ASSPVLAETQY
TRBV7-2	TRBD1	TRBJ1-1	ASSLGTGGGTEAF
TRBV4-1	.	TRBJ1-1	ASSRGGGADTEAF
TRBV25-1	.	TRBJ1-5	ASSPTGDFSAQH
TRBV3-1/TRBV3-2	TRBD1	TRBJ1-1	ASSPGQGDAEAF
TRBV10-3	TRBD1	TRBJ2-7	AISESRTGQEQY
TRBV29-1	.	TRBJ1-1	SALRTGGDTEAF
TRBV14	.	TRBJ1-2	ASSRTANYGYT
TRBV10-2	TRBD2	TRBJ2-3	ASGETSPTDTQY
TRBV2	TRBD2	TRBJ2-1	ASSDFLAGGGEQF
TRBV6-6	.	TRBJ1-5	ASSYRDAGDQPQH
TRBV3-1/TRBV3-2	TRBD1	TRBJ2-7	ASSQTGVYEQY
TRBV14	.	TRBJ1-1	ASTFNRNTEAF
TRBV10-3	TRBD2	TRBJ2-5	AISDTKAGAVRETQY
TRBV14	.	TRBJ1-1	ASSQRSSRVATEAF
TRBV19	.	TRBJ1-5	ASNLRGGGQPQH
TRBV12-3/TRBV12-4	.	TRBJ1-1	ASSPPGLEAF
TRBV12-5	TRBD1	TRBJ1-1	ASGLGQGFAF
TRBV5-1	TRBD1	TRBJ2-7	ASSLAPGTDSYEQY
TRBV27	TRBD1	TRBJ1-4	ASSPWTGGREKLF
TRBV21-1	.	TRBJ2-2	ASSKGQKKVTGELF
TRBV27	TRBD1	TRBJ2-7	ASSPFFRDRDPYEQY
TRBV27	TRBD1	TRBJ1-5	ASSPRTGVIDQPQH
TRBV12-3/TRBV12-4	.	TRBJ2-5	ASSRRGVETQY
TRBV21-1	.	TRBJ2-3	ASSKPPPRLVTDTQY
TRBV2	.	TRBJ2-2	ASSEEEAAGGELF
TRBV28	.	TRBJ1-1	ASSLAETEAF
TRBV6-5	TRBD2	TRBJ2-7	ASKKAGGDSYEQY
TRBV19	.	TRBJ1-1	ASSIVQSPGGAEAF
TRBV29-1	TRBD1	TRBJ1-1	SVIRQGASTEAF
TRBV11-3	.	TRBJ2-1	ASSRTTGVEQF
TRBV10-2	TRBD2	TRBJ2-1	ASSVELAGLNEQF
TRBV7-6	TRBD2	TRBJ2-2	ASSSALPGLGLEELF
TRBV7-8	.	TRBJ1-4	ASSLVAGGSSNEKLF
TRBV12-5	TRBD1	TRBJ1-1	ASGIRQGARNTEAF
TRBV10-2	.	TRBJ2-7	ASSDGAGRSYEQY
TRBV15	TRBD2	TRBJ2-5	ATSRVGGSSGVRETQY
TRBV18	TRBD1	TRBJ1-1	ASSPYQTGAMDTEAF
TRBV2	TRBD1	TRBJ1-2	ASWGQGENYGYT
TRBV4-3	.	TRBJ1-3	ASSQDRGGGNTIY